The 4 T cell receptor beta chains below come from one sample, sequenced in a study of blood T cell repertoires in COVID-19. Clones were read by immunoSEQ multiplex PCR, and TCRdb kept only the in-frame ones, dropping some. The sample includes tens of thousands of clones, 78% of them seen just once. Sequences were obtained from peripheral blood. Every receptor here comes from a man between 70 and 80 years old with COVID-19, enrolled during active disease.

The chain combines TRBV15 with TRBJ1-5, with 7 bases aligning to TRBD1. V lost 3 bases to trimming and J lost 0 bases; unmatched junction nucleotides: 17. The CDR3 is 20 residues long. CDR1 is LNHNV and CDR2 is YYDKDF in the germline V gene (reference sequence). The CDR3 loop is CATSRVGKFRDSHSNQPQHF. The CDR3 coding sequence is TGTGCCACCAGCAGGGTCGGGAAATTTCGGGACAGCCATAGCAATCAGCCCCAGCATTTT.

The J gene is TRBJ2-7, the V gene TRBV5-4, with D perhaps matching TRBD1 (6 bases). Germline V gene data show CDR1 as SGHNT and CDR2 as YYREEE (reference sequence). V gave up 3 bases and J gave up 4 bases, with 17 bases separating them. The CDR3 has 15 residues. CDR3 in DNA: TGTGCCAGCAGCTCCGGACAGCCAGGAATGTACGAGCAGTACTTC. It is translated as CASSSGQPGMYEQYF. The complete variable domain, with remaining parts taken from reference TRBV5-4 and TRBJ2-7, reads ETGVTQSPTHLIKTRGQQVTLRCSSQSGHNTVSWYQQALGQGPQFIFQYYREEENGRGNFPPRFSGLQFPNYSSELNVNALELDDSALYLCASSSGQPGMYEQYFGPGTRLTVT.

This clone was seen once. The chain joins TRBV29-1 to TRBJ1-2; 11 bases fit TRBD1. This CDR3 has 15 amino acids. Per the germline V gene, CDR1 is SQVTM and CDR2 is ANQGSEA. V was pared by 7 bases and J by 1 base, with 8 bases of the junction left unmatched. The CDR3 sequence: CSAWDRGTLNYGYTF. The DNA for the CDR3 is TGCAGCGCTTGGGACAGGGGGACACTTAACTATGGCTACACCTTC. The variable domain in full, with the rest retrieved from reference TRBV29-1 and TRBJ1-2, is SAVISQKPSRDICQRGTSLTIQCQVDSQVTMMFWYRQQPGQSLTLIATANQGSEATYESGFVIDKFPISRPNLTFSTLTVSNMSPEDSSIYLCSAWDRGTLNYGYTFGSGTRLTVV.

The rearrangement uses TRBV6-5 and TRBJ1-6; D may be TRBD1 (6 bases). V was pared by 5 bases and J by 5 bases, with 13 bases between. The CDR3 runs 15 residues. CDR1 is MNHEY, CDR2 SVGAGI, per germline. CDR3 bases: TGTGCCAGCAGTCCGACAGGTTTCGATAATTCACCCCTCCACTTT. Protein: CASSPTGFDNSPLHF.